This TCR beta chain was profiled in a study of blood T cell repertoires in COVID-19. On the study more broadly: From T cells, B-cell-depleted T cells, or PBMCs came the material, which was cDNA or gDNA.

V dropped 6 bases and J dropped 7; count of bases not matched to a gene: 9. The CDR3 extends over 15 amino acids. Per germline, CDR1 MDHEN and CDR2 SYDVKM. Allocation to cohorts depended on clinical history reported by the participants. The data were produced by immunoSEQ multiplex PCR, yet TCRdb's version contains in-frame clones alone and is incomplete. The data contain 200,000 to 250,000 clones, 75% to 90% of them singletons. V is TRBV28 and J is TRBJ1-6; 7 bases map to TRBD1. This clonotype originated in a woman younger than 45 with acute COVID-19. The sequenced sample was PBMCs or T cells enriched from blood (not recorded which). The CDR3 here is CASRQEGTENSPLHF. The CDR3 DNA reads as TGTGCCAGCAGACAAGAGGGGACAGAGAATTCACCCCTCCACTTT.